These 28 T cell receptor beta chains were sequenced from one sample in a study of blood T cells in healthy people across ages. Using a J-beta primer mix together with a sample-barcoded 5' primer, a second PCR was run for about 7 to 12 cycles. TCRdb itself ran the 5' RACE reads through MiXCR, one entry per CDR3 protein. The repertoire includes hundreds of thousands of distinct CDR3 sequences, less than 35% of them detected once, and 15% to 20% sits in the top ten. The specimen was blood. The receptors originated from a woman older than 75 in good health.

As for this clonotype: Compared with germline, one end of the junction differs, possibly owing to a read error. V gene TRBV4-3 combines with J gene TRBJ2-5; 11 bases align to TRBD1. The germline CDR1 and CDR2 sequences are LGHNA and YSLEER. CDR3 length: 15 amino acids. CDR3 sequence: CAGSQEDRGRETQYF. CDR3 nucleotide sequence: TGCGCCGGCAGCCAAGAGGACAGGGGGCGGGAGACCCAGTACTTC.

V is TRBV14 and J is TRBJ2-3, with 11 positions matching TRBD2. The CDR3 loop spans 17 amino acids. With V trimmed by 4 bases and J by 6 bases, 12 bases remained unmatched. Germline V CDR1 and CDR2: SGHDN, FVKESK. The DNA for the CDR3 is TGTGCCAGCAGCCTACTGACTAGCGGGGTCCTCCCGGATACGCAGTATTTT. Translating gives CASSLLTSGVLPDTQYF.

This clonotype was counted a few times. The CDR3 DNA reads TGCGCCAGCAGAGTGGACAGGGGAGGCGCAGATACGCAGTATTTT. As protein: CASRVDRGGADTQYF. The chain is built from TRBV5-1 and TRBJ2-3; TRBD1 matches 9 bases. Trimming at V came to 5 bases and at J to 4 bases, leaving 8 bases not matched to a gene. The CDR3 loop spans 15 amino acids. CDR1 and CDR2 (germline): SGHRS, YFSETQ.

This clonotype occurred a few times. With a much larger clone just one base away, this may be a read error. The chain has TRBV6-6 and TRBJ2-5; D gene ambiguous. The J call is doubtful: the DNA matches TRBJ2-7 better. The CDR3 sequence is 14 residues long. CDR1 and CDR2 from the germline V gene are MNHNY and SVGAGI (reference sequence). The CDR3, as DNA: TGTGCCAGCAGTTACCAGGACGCAACCCACGAGCAGTACTTC. As protein: CASSYQDATHEQYF.

This clonotype was observed many times. The V gene is TRBV7-2, the J gene TRBJ2-5; no clear D. Germline values: CDR1 SGHTA, CDR2 FQGNSA. The V and J ends lost 0 bases and 5 bases respectively, with 4 bases between them. The CDR3 extends over 12 amino acids. The CDR3 region has the DNA TGTGCCAGCAGCTTAGCGCGGGAGACCCAGTACTTC. This gives the protein CASSLARETQYF.

The chain couples TRBV13 to TRBJ2-3; possibly TRBD1 for D (5 bases). V was shortened by 5 bases and J by 0 bases, with 12 bases between the two germline ends. From germline, CDR1 is PRHDT and CDR2 FYEKMQ (reference sequence). The CDR3 consists of 15 residues. The CDR3 here is CASSHSGPSTDTQYF. Here the CDR3 DNA reads TGTGCCAGCAGCCATTCAGGGCCTAGCACAGATACGCAGTATTTT.

The sample holds many counts of this clonotype. The rearrangement links TRBV20-1 to TRBJ2-7, with D possibly matching TRBD2 (6 bases). Germline V gene lookup returns CDR1 DFQATT and CDR2 SNEGSKA (reference sequence). The CDR3 is made up of 15 amino acids. Trimming cost V 3 bases and J 4 bases, with 19 bases left between them. DNA of the CDR3: TGCAGTGCTAGGAAGCGGGCAGGTACGAGTTACGAGCAGTACTTC. This translates into CSARKRAGTSYEQYF.

This clonotype appeared many times. The genes are TRBV7-2 and TRBJ2-5, with 9 bases identical to TRBD2. Trimming took 2 bases from V and 3 from J; bases not matched to a gene: 4. The germline gives CDR1 SGHTA, CDR2 FQGNSA. The CDR3 spans 15 residues. CDR3 sequence: CASSLNSGGKETQYF. The CDR3 DNA is TGTGCCAGCAGCTTAAATAGCGGGGGTAAAGAGACCCAGTACTTC.

A note on this clonotype: This could be a read error, since a much larger clone is one nucleotide away. The genes are TRBV6-1 and TRBJ2-3; 7 bases line up with TRBD1. V was clipped by 6 bases and J by 8 bases; unmatched bases: 14. CDR1 MNHNS and CDR2 SASEGT come from the germline V gene. The CDR3 loop spans 15 amino acids. CDR3 in DNA: TGTGCCAGCAGGAGGAGACAGGGTGTTTCAGCTACGCAGTATTTT. Translating it yields CASRRRQGVSATQYF.

This clonotype showed up many times. This chain links TRBV24-1 with TRBJ2-1; the D gene could be TRBD1 or TRBD2 (6 bases each). This CDR3 is built from 15 residues. Germline V lookup: CDR1 KGHDR, CDR2 SFDVKD. Between the trimmed V and J ends, which lost 5 bases and 6 bases, there was a span of 16 bases. The CDR3 DNA is TGTGCCACCAGTGGGAGGGCCAGGGACATCAATGAGCAGTTCTTC. Amino acids: CATSGRARDINEQFF.

Turning to this clonotype: The junction departs from germline at one end; a sequencing error may be responsible. The CDR3 DNA follows: TGCGCCAGCAGCCAAGTGGGACTTGTCAATGAGCAGTTGTTC. It specifies CASSQVGLVNEQLF. V usage is TRBV4-3 and J usage is TRBJ2-1; possible D gene TRBD2, 6 bases. The CDR3 has 14 residues. Per the germline V gene, CDR1 is LGHNA and CDR2 is YSLEER.

The rearrangement links TRBV18 to TRBJ1-2, with 10 bases fitting TRBD1. V gave up 3 bases and J gave up 2 bases; unmatched junction bases: 9. CDR3 length equals 17 residues. Germline V lookup: CDR1 KGHSH, CDR2 LQKENI. The CDR3 here is CASSPVYGTGDNYGYTF. CDR3 sequence (DNA): TGTGCCAGCTCACCGGTTTATGGGACAGGGGACAACTATGGCTACACCTTC. Variable domain in full (rest from reference TRBV18 and TRBJ1-2): NAGVMQNPRHLVRRRGQEARLRCSPMKGHSHVYWYRQLPEEGLKFMVYLQKENIIDESGMPKERFSAEFPKEGPSILRIQQVVRGDSAAYFCASSPVYGTGDNYGYTFGSGTRLTVV.

This clonotype was found many times. The chain uses TRBV7-9 and TRBJ2-7; D is uncertain. Germline CDR1 SEHNR, CDR2 FQNEAQ (reference sequence). This CDR3 contains 13 residues. The V and J ends lost 1 base and 7 bases respectively, with 11 bases between them. The DNA for the CDR3 is TGTGCCAGCAGCTTAGAGGGCCTTGGGGAGCAGTACTTC. It yields the protein CASSLEGLGEQYF.

Notes on this clonotype: One base away lies a much larger clone, so this may be a sequencing read error. The chain couples TRBV6-2 or TRBV6-3 to TRBJ2-1; the D is unclear. This CDR3 region has 14 residues. Trimming left V 1 base short and J 13 bases short, with 17 bases between. Looked up from germline, CDR1 is MNHEY and CDR2 is SVGEGT. The CDR3 loop is CASSYLSLQETQFF. In DNA, the CDR3 is TGTGCCAGCAGTTACTTGTCACTCCAAGAGACCCAGTTCTTC.

This clonotype was seen at least ten times. The V gene is TRBV6-5, the J gene TRBJ2-3, with D tentatively TRBD1 (6 bases). This CDR3 is 15 amino acids long. Germline values: CDR1 MNHEY, CDR2 SVGAGI. The V gene lost 8 bases and the J gene lost 2 bases, with 17 bases spanning the gap. The CDR3 protein is CASSRQGLNTDTQYF. The CDR3 DNA reads TGTGCCAGCTCACGGCAGGGGCTCAACACAGATACGCAGTATTTT.

In DNA form, the CDR3 reads TGCAGTGCTACACCGATTGGGACTTCGGCCCAGCATTTT. It yields the protein CSATPIGTSAQHF. The chain has TRBV20-1 and TRBJ1-5; perhaps TRBD1 as D (5 bases). Germline V gene data show CDR1 as DFQATT and CDR2 as SNEGSKA (reference sequence). This CDR3 is built from 13 residues. Trimming took off 4 bases at V and 11 bases at J, with 18 bases between the two ends.

The chain joins TRBV15 to TRBJ2-1; TRBD1 might be the D (5 bases). The DNA matches TRBJ2-7 better at its end, which makes the J call doubtful. CDR3 length: 15 residues. Germline V gene lookup returns CDR1 LNHNV and CDR2 YYDKDF (reference sequence). The CDR3 protein is CATSRDPETGYEQYF. CDR3 in DNA: TGTGCCACCAGCAGAGATCCGGAAACAGGCTACGAGCAGTACTTC.

The V gene is TRBV28, the J gene TRBJ1-2; 9 bases fit TRBD1. Germline CDR1 is MDHEN and CDR2 is SYDVKM. This CDR3 has 16 residues. V trimming: 6 bases; J trimming: 4 bases; junction bases outside the gene matches: 12. Here the CDR3 reads CASRYRDRELSYGYTF. In DNA, the CDR3 is TGTGCCAGCAGGTACCGGGACAGGGAGCTAAGCTATGGCTACACCTTC.

This clonotype was seen a handful of times. The rearrangement links TRBV6-2 or TRBV6-3 to TRBJ1-5; D is unresolved. The germline V gene has CDR1 MNHEY and CDR2 SVGEGT. The CDR3 extends over 14 amino acids. V was shortened by 1 base and J by 4 bases, with 8 bases between the two germline ends. The CDR3 DNA sequence: TGTGCCAGCAGTTACTTGTGGGGTAATCAGCCCCAGCATTTT. Its protein product is CASSYLWGNQPQHF.

The rearrangement joins TRBV12-3 or TRBV12-4 to TRBJ2-3; D is possibly TRBD2 (5 bases). V lost 6 bases and J lost 0, with 13 bases in between. CDR3 size: 15 residues. The CDR3 reads CASRPNGISTDTQYF. CDR3 coding DNA: TGTGCCAGCAGGCCTAACGGGATAAGCACAGATACGCAGTATTTT.

The chain links TRBV21-1 to TRBJ1-2; TRBD1, as called in the table, went unchecked against the DNA. TRBV21-1 is annotated as a pseudogene. The CDR3 runs 16 residues. CDR3 loop: CASSARGTETNYGYTF. As DNA, the CDR3 is TGTGCCAGCAGCGCCCGAGGAACAGAGACTAACTATGGCTACACCTTC.

This clonotype was counted ten times or more. The chain is built from TRBV27 and TRBJ1-2; D gene ambiguous. Germline V gene lookup returns CDR1 MNHEY and CDR2 SMNVEV (reference sequence). The CDR3 consists of 14 residues. The germline V and J ends were trimmed by 0 bases and 4 bases, with 9 bases remaining between them. The CDR3 region has the DNA TGTGCCAGCAGTTTATCGCGGCAGTCCTATGGCTACACCTTC. Translated: CASSLSRQSYGYTF.

This clonotype was detected a few times. The chain carries TRBV5-1 and TRBJ1-2; no firm D call. The CDR3 spans 13 residues. Between the trimmed V and J ends, which lost 3 bases and 7 bases, there was a span of 13 bases. CDR1 SGHRS and CDR2 YFSETQ come from the germline V gene. CDR3 coding DNA: TGCGCCAGCAGCTCGACGGTGGAAGCTGGCTACACCTTC. This translates into CASSSTVEAGYTF.

This clonotype showed up many times. The V gene is TRBV10-3, the J gene TRBJ1-2; a possible D gene is TRBD1 (6 bases). The CDR3 is 15 amino acids. Germline-derived CDR1 and CDR2 are ENHRY and SYGVKD. Trimming took off 7 bases at V and 6 bases at J, with 21 bases between the two ends. The CDR3 DNA reads TGTGCCATCACTCCGGGACATATCCTTGACGATGGCTACACCTTC. Its translation is CAITPGHILDDGYTF.

In its sample, this clonotype was seen many times. The CDR3 DNA reads TGTGCCAGCAGGGAACAGGGAGGCATACATCTGAATGAGCAGTTCTTC. This gives the protein CASREQGGIHLNEQFF. The chain combines TRBV27 with TRBJ2-1; D may correspond to TRBD1 or TRBD2 (6 bases each). CDR1 MNHEY and CDR2 SMNVEV come from the germline V gene (reference sequence). The CDR3 has 16 amino acids. Trimming pared 6 bases from V and 7 bases from J, leaving 22 bases between.

The chain carries TRBV27 and TRBJ1-1; D is unclear. CDR1 is MNHEY and CDR2 is SMNVEV in the germline V gene (reference sequence). V lost 6 bases to trimming and J lost 0 bases, with 11 bases between them. The CDR3 is 14 amino acids. The CDR3 nucleotides are TGTGCCAGCAGGGGTAGGCATTTGAACACTGAAGCTTTCTTT. This gives the protein CASRGRHLNTEAFF.

This clonotype has ten or more counts. DNA for the CDR3: TGTGCCAGCACCTCCGGGACAGGGGGCTACGAGCAGTACTTC. This encodes CASTSGTGGYEQYF. The gene calls are TRBV7-2 and TRBJ2-7, with 11 bases that match TRBD1. This CDR3 has 14 amino acids. CDR1 and CDR2 from the germline V gene are SGHTA and FQGNSA. V dropped 7 bases and J dropped 3; count of bases not matched to a gene: 5.

This clonotype was recorded at least ten times. V gene TRBV9 combines with J gene TRBJ2-5; the D is unclear. Deletions cut 0 bases from V and 0 bases from J, with 6 bases between. Germline V gene lookup returns CDR1 SGDLS and CDR2 YYNGEE. The CDR3 extends over 14 amino acids. The CDR3 DNA reads as TGTGCCAGCAGCGTAGGCCATCACCAAGAGACCCAGTACTTC. This gives the protein CASSVGHHQETQYF.